The following is a T cell receptor (beta chain) sequence with its context. This clone has only a few counts. This receptor's antigen is unknown. Per-base quality was not reported, and no clone a single base away is much larger than it. This specimen includes other DNA sequences encoding the same CDR3. Deletion took 2 bases off V and 4 bases off J, with a span of 3 bases between the germline ends. CDR1 and CDR2 were assigned from the germline V gene as SGHDT and YYEEEE. Inclusive of the bounding cysteine and phenylalanine, the CDR3 is 12 residues long. Left in the record is the CDR3 DNA by itself, 36 bases read in frame from the first base. Library generation was performed with the immunoSEQ multiplex PCR assay. For TCR sequencing, RNA was extracted from every sample and reverse transcribed into cDNA to serve as template. First-strand cDNA was synthesized with SuperScript III using a 2:1 mix of oligo-dT and random hexamers. A synthetic immune receptor repertoire was used to assess amplification bias, and residual bias was removed computationally. In the paper's pipeline: Raw reads were preprocessed to remove errors, and CDR3 was defined according to IMGT conventions as the region from the conserved cysteine to phenylalanine. Clonality was computed by normalizing Shannon entropy by log2 of the number of productive unique TCRs and subtracting the result from 1. Whether each scalp clone was CD4 or CD8 was inferred by checking scalp TCRbeta sequences against the CD4 and CD8 repertoires from sorted blood. TCRdb's version of the immuneACCESS table is confined to in-frame rearrangements and falls short of the full clone set. An unresolved V gene accounts for under half of the shortfall where checked; the remainder is of unknown origin. The V and J calls and clone size are taken from that table; D and trimming were inferred from the DNA. This sample is represented by roughly 170,000 clones; under 60% of them were singletons. The ten biggest clones cover over 10% of the sample.

The time point label corresponds to: 24 weeks on oral tofacitinib. The treatment or condition label corresponds to: oral pan-JAK inhibitor, 5-10 mg twice daily. Lesional scalp punch biopsies and peripheral blood were collected from alopecia areata patients. PBMCs were isolated by density centrifugation and stained for CD3, CD4 and CD8, and CD4+ and CD8+ T cells were sorted on a FACSAria. This specimen comes from a study of CD8+ T cells in alopecia areata (dated by TCRdb to 2016 to 2018). In the study overall: The treated patients took part in an open-label pilot trial in which moderate-to-severe alopecia areata was treated with oral tofacitinib at 5 to 10 mg twice daily. Tofacitinib was administered for 6 to 18 months, and 6 months of follow-up off drug were then conducted to assess delayed response and recurrence. For the treated patients, the SALT score, which quantifies what percentage of scalp surface area is affected, served as the measure of disease severity. In both human patients and the C3H/HeJ mouse model, the study applied high-throughput TCRbeta sequencing to look at T cell clonal expansion in alopecia areata. Scalp tissue and sorted CD4+ and CD8+ peripheral blood T cells from patchy and totalis/universalis alopecia areata patients and from healthy controls were covered by human TCRbeta sequencing. Patients on tofacitinib were biopsied at baseline and after 4 and 24 weeks of treatment, and several of the patients also had a later scalp biopsy. Clonality in the scalp was compared among normal scalp (n=4), patchy alopecia areata scalp (n=8), and alopecia totalis/universalis scalp (n=8). RNA was extracted with the PAXgene miRNA kit for fixed scalp, the miRNeasy kit for PBMCs, and the RNeasy kit for mouse skin. Amplification of TCRbeta CDR3 regions was done by immunoSEQ multiplex PCR using 35 Vbeta forward primers and 13 Jbeta reverse primers. The full study reports these points: The treated cohort was small, with a single nonresponder, so links between baseline CD8+ expansion and response need larger studies. Unlike mouse skin, where gammadelta T cells dominate, normal human skin contains resident alphabeta T cells that get sequenced too, which complicates analysis of the scalp TCR repertoire. Compared with normal scalp, lesional scalp, particularly in alopecia totalis/universalis, had higher clonality and more expanded CD8+ clones, which suggests antigenic drive. Compared with mice, TCR sequences shared between patients were less clear, possibly partly because of HLA diversity across the patient population. Tofacitinib significantly decreased scalp clonality and the number of expanded CD8+ clones among the top 100 scalp clones. During tofacitinib treatment, many expanded lesional clones stuck around in both scalp and blood, and this persistence may partly explain why relapse happens after treatment is stopped.

The sequence joins TRBV5-6 to TRBJ2-2, with no D gene named confidently. The sequences come from CD8+ T cells sorted from blood, collected at week 24, from a patient treated with tofacitinib. The sequence derives from a human donor with alopecia areata. CDR3 sequence: CASSFGTGELFF. The nucleotides are TGTGCCAGCAGCTTCGGCACCGGGGAGCTGTTTTTT. Joined to the reference TRBV5-6 and TRBJ2-2 proteins, this CDR3 gives the full variable domain: DAGVTQSPTHLIKTRGQQVTLRCSPKSGHDTVSWYQQALGQGPQFIFQYYEEEERQRGNFPDRFSGHQFPNYSSELNVNALLLGDSALYLCASSFGTGELFFGEGSRLTVL.